Listed here are 3 T cell receptor beta chains from one sample, sequenced in a study of blood T cell repertoires in COVID-19. Sequenced by immunoSEQ multiplex PCR; TCRdb stores in-frame clones only, minus some. The data contain about 98,000 clones, more than 60% of them seen just once; the ten biggest clones take up around 24%. Sequencing was carried out using peripheral blood. These receptors came from a man aged 65-85 years with acute or convalescent COVID-19.

This chain connects TRBV2 to TRBJ1-4; D ambiguous. The CDR3 is 15 residues long. Germline V gives CDR1 SNHLY, CDR2 FYNNEI. V was pared by 5 bases and J by 0 bases, with 10 bases between. CDR3 nucleotides: TGTGCCAGCAGTTATGAAGCTGCAACTAATGAAAAACTGTTTTTT. This codes for CASSYEAATNEKLFF.

In its sample, this clone was seen once. V and J are TRBV25-1 and TRBJ2-7; 11 bases fit TRBD2. This CDR3 is 15 amino acids long. Trimming took 5 bases from V and 6 from J; bases not matched to a gene: 9. Germline CDR1 is MGHDK and CDR2 is SYGVNS. CDR3 nucleotide sequence: TGTGCCAGCAGTAGAACTAGCGGGAGACCATCCGAGCAGTACTTC. Amino acid sequence: CASSRTSGRPSEQYF.

The chain is built from TRBV30 and TRBJ1-2; D gene ambiguous. The V and J ends lost 5 bases and 7 bases respectively, with 17 bases between them. The CDR3 has 13 amino acids. From germline, CDR1 is GTSNPN and CDR2 SVGIG (reference sequence). In DNA, the CDR3 is TGTGCCTGGTCCCTTTTACCAATCGGTGGCTACACCTTC. As protein: CAWSLLPIGGYTF.